Listed below are T cell receptor beta chains from one sample, sequenced in a study of response to subunit inactivated influenza vaccine. TCRdb analysed the RT-PCR reads with MiXCR anew, one entry per CDR3 protein. The sample yields around 520,000 distinct CDR3 sequences, 25% seen once. The sequencing here drew on CD4+ T cells sorted from PBMCs, taken 4 to 6 days after vaccination. Receptor source: a man aged 50-59 years who received an inactivated influenza vaccine. Both conserved end residues are part of each CDR3. A D gene is named only where the DNA matches it firmly. Part of the rows lack a size; the others show once, few, many or a class for expanded clones.

D gene,clone size,V gene,J gene,CDR3 protein,CDR3 DNA
.,.,TRBV4-3,TRBJ2-3,CASSQGGFRDSADTQYF,TGCGCCAGCAGCCAAGGGGGCTTTCGGGATAGTGCAGATACGCAGTATTTT
.,.,TRBV12-3/TRBV12-4,TRBJ1-1,CASSLIQGNTEAFF,TGTGCCAGCAGTTTAATACAGGGAAACACTGAAGCTTTCTTT
TRBD2,.,TRBV25-1,TRBJ2-7,CASSAQGTTHYEQYF,TGTGCCAGCAGTGCGCAAGGGACTACACACTACGAGCAGTACTTC
.,.,TRBV2,TRBJ2-1,CASQVAGYNEQFF,TGTGCCAGCCAGGTGGCAGGGTACAATGAGCAGTTCTTC
TRBD1,many,TRBV5-1,TRBJ2-7,CASSADRGYEQYF,TGTGCCAGCAGTGCCGACAGGGGTTACGAGCAGTACTTC
.,.,TRBV15,TRBJ2-7,CATSMTGPYSYEQYF,TGTGCCACCAGCATGACAGGCCCTTACTCCTACGAGCAGTACTTC
TRBD1,few,TRBV20-1,TRBJ2-4,CSARDGQAAKNIQYF,TGCAGTGCTAGAGATGGACAGGCAGCCAAAAACATTCAGTACTTC
TRBD1,.,TRBV12-3/TRBV12-4,TRBJ1-1,CASRLQGARDTEAFF,TGTGCCAGCAGGTTACAGGGGGCGAGGGACACTGAAGCTTTCTTT
.,.,TRBV30,TRBJ2-7,CAWSVVGPYKYEQYF,TGTGCCTGGAGTGTAGTTGGGCCCTATAAATACGAGCAGTACTTC
.,.,TRBV24-1,TRBJ2-2,CATSDTSAGELFF,TGTGCCACCAGTGATACCAGCGCCGGGGAGCTGTTTTTT
TRBD1,.,TRBV6-1,TRBJ2-1,CASSPGQGVSEQFF,TGTGCCAGCAGCCCGGGACAGGGGGTCAGCGAGCAGTTCTTC
TRBD1,few,TRBV12-3/TRBV12-4,TRBJ1-2,CASSPDRVVHGYTF,TGTGCCAGCAGTCCGGACAGGGTCGTTCATGGCTACACCTTC
TRBD2,.,TRBV10-1,TRBJ2-5,CASSVSGDKETQYF,TGCGCCAGCAGTGTTAGCGGGGACAAAGAGACCCAGTACTTC
TRBD2,.,TRBV4-2,TRBJ2-5,CASSQESTGGPRETQYF,TGTGCCAGCAGCCAAGAGAGTACGGGGGGGCCTCGGGAGACCCAGTACTTC
.,many,TRBV12-3/TRBV12-4,TRBJ1-6,CASTLELSSPLHF,TGTGCCAGCACCCTGGAACTCAGTTCACCCCTCCACTTT
.,.,TRBV29-1,TRBJ2-7,CSPPLAPYEQYF,TGCAGCCCCCCATTAGCCCCCTACGAGCAGTACTTC
.,few,TRBV25-1,TRBJ2-1,CASSVISAGYEQFF,TGTGCCAGCAGTGTGATCTCAGCGGGTTATGAGCAGTTCTTC
.,many,TRBV7-2,TRBJ1-1,CASSTTGQSTEAFF,TGTGCCAGCAGCACCACTGGACAGTCCACTGAAGCTTTCTTT
.,.,TRBV15,TRBJ1-5,CATSSKTEDQGQPQHF,TGTGCCACCAGCAGTAAGACAGAGGATCAGGGTCAGCCCCAGCATTTT
.,few,TRBV29-1,TRBJ2-3,CSVEGSDTQYF,TGCAGCGTTGAAGGGAGTGATACGCAGTATTTT
.,.,TRBV7-2,TRBJ2-3,CASNLVGSTDTQYF,TGTGCCAGCAACCTGGTCGGGAGCACAGATACGCAGTATTTT
TRBD1,.,TRBV5-6,TRBJ1-3,CASSRRQGLSGNTIYF,TGTGCCAGCAGCCGCAGACAGGGTCTTTCTGGAAACACCATATATTTT
TRBD1,few,TRBV18,TRBJ2-4,CASSPPNGQGKNIQYF,TGTGCCAGCTCCCCGCCGAACGGACAGGGGAAAAACATTCAGTACTTC
TRBD2,.,TRBV20-1,TRBJ2-2,CSARQREGLRELFF,TGCAGTGCTAGACAGCGGGAGGGCCTTCGGGAGCTGTTTTTT
.,.,TRBV20-1,TRBJ2-5,CSARDLEHQETQYF,TGCAGTGCTAGAGACCTGGAACACCAAGAGACCCAGTACTTC
TRBD1,.,TRBV20-1,TRBJ1-5,CSARTGGAGQPQHF,TGCAGTGCTAGGACAGGGGGCGCGGGGCAGCCCCAGCATTTT
.,once,TRBV30,TRBJ2-3,CAWNPGVSTDTQYF,TGTGCCTGGAATCCGGGGGTTAGCACAGATACGCAGTATTTT
TRBD1,few,TRBV7-9,TRBJ1-4,CASSPGTVNEKLFF,TGTGCCAGCAGCCCAGGGACAGTCAATGAAAAACTGTTTTTT
.,.,TRBV20-1,TRBJ2-1,CSARDGGRGAWEQFF,TGCAGTGCTAGAGACGGGGGTCGGGGGGCTTGGGAGCAGTTCTTC
.,.,TRBV6-5,TRBJ2-2,CASSYGHNQGTGELFF,TGTGCCAGCAGTTACGGGCACAATCAGGGCACCGGGGAGCTGTTTTTT
.,.,TRBV24-1,TRBJ2-5,CATSGGLETQYF,TGTGCCACCAGTGGAGGTTTGGAGACCCAGTACTTC
.,few,TRBV6-1,TRBJ2-7,CASRPSFVAGSYEQYF,TGTGCCAGCAGACCCTCTTTTGTGGCGGGATCCTACGAGCAGTACTTC
.,.,TRBV9,TRBJ2-3,CASSADGGQSTDTQYF,TGTGCCAGCAGCGCCGACGGGGGGCAGAGCACAGATACGCAGTATTTT
.,.,TRBV11-2,TRBJ2-1,CASSSTLGSSYNEQFF,TGTGCCAGCAGCTCGACATTGGGCAGCTCCTACAATGAGCAGTTCTTC
.,.,TRBV5-5,TRBJ2-1,CASSLARGPSYNEQFF,TGTGCCAGCAGCTTGGCTCGGGGGCCCTCCTACAATGAGCAGTTCTTC
TRBD1,many,TRBV5-1,TRBJ1-1,CASSLTLDRKRGTEAFF,TGCGCCAGCAGCTTGACTTTGGACAGGAAAAGGGGGACTGAAGCTTTCTTT
TRBD1,few,TRBV5-1,TRBJ2-7,CASSLSVRDRGSNEQYF,TGCGCCAGCAGCTTGTCGGTCCGGGACAGGGGGTCCAACGAGCAGTACTTC
.,few,TRBV15,TRBJ2-3,CATSRNSADTQYF,TGTGCCACCAGCAGAAACTCAGCAGATACGCAGTATTTT
.,.,TRBV4-1,TRBJ2-7,CASSQPGSYEQYF,TGCGCCAGCAGCCAACCCGGGAGCTACGAGCAGTACTTC
.,.,TRBV12-3/TRBV12-4,TRBJ1-5,CASSLRRETQHF,TGTGCCAGCAGTTTAAGGAGGGAGACACAGCATTTT